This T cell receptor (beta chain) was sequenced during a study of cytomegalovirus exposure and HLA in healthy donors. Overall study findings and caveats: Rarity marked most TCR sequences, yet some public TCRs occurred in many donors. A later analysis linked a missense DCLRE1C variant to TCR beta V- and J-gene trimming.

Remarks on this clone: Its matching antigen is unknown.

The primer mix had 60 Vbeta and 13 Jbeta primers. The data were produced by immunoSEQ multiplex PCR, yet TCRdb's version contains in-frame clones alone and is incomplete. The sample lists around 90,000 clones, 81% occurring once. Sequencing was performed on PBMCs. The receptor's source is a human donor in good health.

CDR3 amino acids: CASSPPTGGNYGYTF. CDR3 nucleotides: TGTGCCAGCTCACCACCCACAGGGGGCAACTATGGCTACACCTTC. The rearrangement joins TRBV18 to TRBJ1-2; the match to TRBD1 covers 9 bases. The CDR3 loop spans 15 amino acids. Trimming at V came to 0 bases and at J to 2 bases, leaving 1 base not matched to a gene. From germline, CDR1 is KGHSH and CDR2 LQKENI.